The 28 T cell receptor beta chains below come from one sample, sequenced in a study of shared clonotypes between healthy human individuals. TCRdb's copy holds only in-frame clones and misses some; the assay was immunoSEQ multiplex PCR. This table holds about 770,000 clones, 55% to 80% found once. Input material: memory CD4+ T cells sorted from blood. Stated subset: CD45RA-negative fraction. The receptors come from a woman under 40 in good health.

The chain uses TRBV19 and TRBJ2-1, with a tentative D call TRBD2 (5 bases). Germline loops: CDR1 LNHDA, CDR2 SQIVND (reference sequence). The ends were cut back, 7 bases at V and 0 bases at J, with 10 bases in the middle. CDR3 size: 14 residues. CDR3 in DNA: TGTGCCAGTAATGTGGGGAGCTCCTACAATGAGCAGTTCTTC. Translation gives CASNVGSSYNEQFF.

The genes are TRBV2 and TRBJ2-3; no clear D. The CDR3 has 16 amino acids. Germline V gives CDR1 SNHLY, CDR2 FYNNEI. Trimming removed 6 bases from V and 1 base from J, with 17 bases in between. The chain's CDR3 is CASRPYTPGGTDTQYF. The CDR3 nucleotides are TGTGCCAGCAGACCATACACCCCTGGGGGCACAGATACGCAGTATTTT.

The CDR3 DNA sequence: TGTGCCAGCAGCTTAGACTACGGGGAGCAGTACTTC. It translates to CASSLDYGEQYF. The chain links TRBV7-2 to TRBJ2-7, with no clear D. The CDR3 consists of 12 residues. The germline CDR1 and CDR2 sequences are SGHTA and FQGNSA. V was trimmed by 1 base and J by 7 bases, leaving 8 bases between them.

CDR3 residues: CASSSTPGVTEAFF. CDR3 nucleotide sequence: TGCGCCAGCAGCTCGACGCCGGGAGTCACTGAAGCTTTCTTT. The V and J genes are TRBV5-1 and TRBJ1-1, with D unclear. This CDR3 is 14 amino acids long. CDR1 is SGHRS and CDR2 is YFSETQ in the germline V gene. Trimming stripped 3 bases from V and 4 bases from J, with 13 bases between. Full variable domain (rest looked up from reference TRBV5-1 and TRBJ1-1): KAGVTQTPRYLIKTRGQQVTLSCSPISGHRSVSWYQQTPGQGLQFLFEYFSETQRNKGNFPGRFSGRQFSNSRSEMNVSTLELGDSALYLCASSSTPGVTEAFFGQGTRLTVV.

The chain recombines TRBV2 with TRBJ2-5, with 11 bases aligning to TRBD1. Germline lookup yields CDR1 SNHLY and CDR2 FYNNEI. Germline trimming cut 6 bases from V and 5 bases from J; bases unmatched to any gene: 2. This CDR3 has 13 amino acids. As DNA, the CDR3 is TGTGCCAGCAGCGGGACAGGGGGGGAGACCCAGTACTTC. The encoded protein is CASSGTGGETQYF.

This clone was picked up one time. V usage is TRBV5-1 and J usage is TRBJ1-1; D is uncertain. Germline CDR1 is SGHRS and CDR2 is YFSETQ. Between the trimmed V and J ends, which lost 6 bases and 4 bases, there was a span of 13 bases. This CDR3 is built from 13 residues. The CDR3 protein is CASIGPSFTEAFF. The CDR3 DNA reads as TGCGCCAGCATAGGCCCCTCCTTCACTGAAGCTTTCTTT.

V gene TRBV27 combines with J gene TRBJ1-1; TRBD1 matches at 8 bases. The CDR3 length is 14 residues. Germline V gives CDR1 MNHEY, CDR2 SMNVEV (reference sequence). The V and J ends lost 5 bases and 1 base, in that order; junction bases with no gene match: 3. The DNA for the CDR3 is TGTGCCAGCAGTAGGGACAGGTGGAACACTGAAGCTTTCTTT. Protein product: CASSRDRWNTEAFF.

The V gene is TRBV29-1, the J gene TRBJ2-3; 7 nucleotides line up with TRBD1. Trimming took 4 bases from V and 2 from J; bases not matched to a gene: 9. The V gene's germline CDR1 is SQVTM and CDR2 ANQGSEA. The CDR3 has 15 residues. CDR3 in amino acids: CSVAAQGEITDTQYF. In DNA, the CDR3 is TGCAGCGTTGCGGCCCAGGGGGAAATCACAGATACGCAGTATTTT.

This clone showed up just a few times. J is TRBJ2-2 and V is TRBV5-4; D gene uncertain. Trimming left V 0 bases short and J 7 bases short, with 10 bases between. This CDR3 is 14 amino acids long. The germline CDR1 and CDR2 sequences are SGHNT and YYREEE (reference sequence). The CDR3 sequence: CASSLELLRGELFF. The CDR3 region has the DNA TGTGCCAGCAGCTTGGAACTCTTGCGCGGGGAGCTGTTTTTT.

This sequence joins TRBV7-9 and TRBJ2-3; 10 bases are shared with TRBD2. With 0 bases clipped from V and 0 bases from J, the junction kept 9 bases outside the gene matches. Germline CDR1 and CDR2: SEHNR and FQNEAQ (reference sequence). This CDR3 is 19 amino acids long. CDR3: CASSLAQREGLRSTDTQYF. CDR3 in DNA: TGTGCCAGCAGCTTAGCGCAGCGGGAGGGCCTCCGTAGCACAGATACGCAGTATTTT.

J is TRBJ2-3 and V is TRBV27; 7 bases match TRBD2. The CDR3 is 17 residues long. The trim removed 4 bases at V and 0 bases at J, leaving 10 bases unmatched. Per the germline V gene, CDR1 is MNHEY and CDR2 is SMNVEV (reference sequence). CDR3: CASSSPLNSGSTDTQYF. The DNA of the CDR3 is TGTGCCAGCAGTTCTCCCCTTAATAGCGGGAGCACAGATACGCAGTATTTT.

In this sample, this clone turned up a few times. The chain is built from TRBV28 and TRBJ2-2, with D possibly matching TRBD2 (6 bases). Germline V lookup: CDR1 MDHEN, CDR2 SYDVKM. The CDR3 extends over 13 amino acids. V lost 10 bases to trimming and J lost 6 bases, with 15 bases between them. DNA of the CDR3: TGTGCCACGTCCGGGGGAAGGGCCGGGGAGCTGTTTTTT. Encoded protein: CATSGGRAGELFF.

V gene TRBV5-4 combines with J gene TRBJ1-1; the D is unclear. The CDR3 spans 14 residues. Germline CDR1 is SGHNT and CDR2 is YYREEE (reference sequence). V lost 0 bases to trimming and J lost 0 bases, with 6 bases between them. Here the CDR3 DNA reads TGTGCCAGCAGCTTGGGGAGGGTGAACACTGAAGCTTTCTTT. It encodes CASSLGRVNTEAFF.

In this sample, this clone turned up a few times. The chain employs TRBV5-1 and TRBJ2-4, with D unresolved. The CDR3 runs to 12 residues. V was pared by 5 bases and J by 10 bases, with 13 bases between. The germline gives CDR1 SGHRS, CDR2 YFSETQ. The CDR3 nucleotides read TGCGCCAGCAGATCGCCCGTGGGAATTCAGTACTTC. This gives the protein CASRSPVGIQYF.

This clone was counted once. The V call is TRBV9, the J call TRBJ1-5, with D possibly TRBD1 on 5 matching bases. The CDR3 spans 15 residues. Germline V CDR1 and CDR2: SGDLS, YYNGEE. Trimming cost V 0 bases and J 6 bases, with 13 bases left between them. The DNA for the CDR3 is TGTGCCAGCAGCGTAGCACAGGCGTTGGGTCAGCCCCAGCATTTT. Translating gives CASSVAQALGQPQHF.

The table lists this clone with many counts. V usage is TRBV10-1 and J usage is TRBJ2-7; TRBD2 matches at 9 bases. This CDR3 is built from 15 residues. Unmatched junction bases numbered 7, after V lost 3 bases and J lost 4 bases. Germline CDR1 and CDR2: WNHNN and SYGVQD (reference sequence). The CDR3, as DNA: TGCGCCAGCAGTGATATTGCTAGCGGGAAGTACGAGCAGTACTTC. Residues: CASSDIASGKYEQYF.

The table lists this clone with a few counts. V is TRBV5-8 and J is TRBJ1-2; the match to TRBD1 covers 8 bases. The CDR3 covers 14 residues. Trimming took 6 bases from V and 4 from J; bases not matched to a gene: 8. Per germline, CDR1 SGHTS and CDR2 YDEGEE. The CDR3 nucleotides read TGTGCCAGCACAGAGGACAGGGTGATCTATGGCTACACCTTC. Amino acid sequence: CASTEDRVIYGYTF.

The genes are TRBV28 and TRBJ2-1, with D possibly being TRBD1 (6 bases). CDR1 and CDR2 from the germline V gene are MDHEN and SYDVKM. Trimming took off 7 bases at V and 7 bases at J, with 14 bases between the two ends. The length of the CDR3 is 13 residues. CDR3 protein: CASTPGGQNEQFF. DNA for the CDR3: TGTGCCAGCACCCCCGGCGGACAGAATGAGCAGTTCTTC. Looking up the rest from reference TRBV28 and TRBJ2-1 gives the full variable domain: DVKVTQSSRYLVKRTGEKVFLECVQDMDHENMFWYRQDPGLGLRLIYFSYDVKMKEKGDIPEGYSVSREKKERFSLILESASTNQTSMYLCASTPGGQNEQFFGPGTRLTVL.

This clone was seen a handful of times. The chain combines TRBV6-1 with TRBJ2-3; the D is unclear. Germline V CDR1 and CDR2: MNHNS, SASEGT. The CDR3 spans 14 residues. V lost 8 bases and J lost 1, with 13 bases in between. The CDR3 spells CASVSRFGTDTQYF. CDR3 DNA sequence: TGTGCCAGCGTTTCGCGATTTGGCACAGATACGCAGTATTTT.

In regard to this clone: The sample contains more than one DNA sequence encoding this CDR3. The DNA of the CDR3 is TGTGCCAGCAGTTCACTAGCGGAATCCTACGAGCAGTACTTC. It yields the protein CASSSLAESYEQYF. The genes are TRBV27 and TRBJ2-7, with 8 positions matching TRBD2. This CDR3 has 14 residues. In germline, CDR1 is MNHEY, CDR2 SMNVEV (reference sequence). V gave up 4 bases and J gave up 1 base; unmatched junction bases: 3.

In this sample, this clone turned up a few times. This specimen includes other DNA sequences encoding the same CDR3. The chain recombines TRBV5-4 with TRBJ2-5, with D possibly called TRBD1 or TRBD2 (5 bases each). Trimming removed 5 bases at V and 5 bases at J, with 10 bases between. CDR1 SGHNT and CDR2 YYREEE come from the germline V gene (reference sequence). This CDR3 region has 12 residues. The CDR3 DNA sequence: TGTGCCAGCAGTAGGGACGAGGAGACCCAGTACTTC. This encodes CASSRDEETQYF.

V is TRBV5-8 and J is TRBJ2-7; perhaps TRBD2 as D (6 bases). The CDR3 is 15 amino acids. Trimming took off 0 bases at V and 1 base at J, with 11 bases between the two ends. Germline V gives CDR1 SGHTS, CDR2 YDEGEE. CDR3 DNA: TGTGCCAGCAGCTTGGCGGGGGACTCATCCTACGAGCAGTACTTC. It yields the protein CASSLAGDSSYEQYF.

The chain combines TRBV4-1 with TRBJ2-1; 7 nucleotides agree with TRBD2. V was clipped by 1 base and J by 1 base; unmatched bases: 13. This CDR3 has 19 residues. The germline V gene encodes CDR1 MGHRA and CDR2 YSYEKL. CDR3 nucleotides: TGCGCCAGCAGCCAAGGTCCCCTGAGGGCGGGAGATTCCTACAATGAGCAGTTCTTC. This encodes CASSQGPLRAGDSYNEQFF.

The genes are TRBV5-1 and TRBJ2-7, with D possibly called TRBD1 or TRBD2 (5 bases each). The CDR3 contains 16 residues. Germline V lookup: CDR1 SGHRS, CDR2 YFSETQ. V gave up 0 bases and J gave up 1 base, with 14 bases separating them. The CDR3 nucleotides read TGCGCCAGCAGCTTGGCCGGTGGGGGAGTTTCCTACGAGCAGTACTTC. Translation: CASSLAGGGVSYEQYF. The full variable domain, with the rest looked up from reference TRBV5-1 and TRBJ2-7, is KAGVTQTPRYLIKTRGQQVTLSCSPISGHRSVSWYQQTPGQGLQFLFEYFSETQRNKGNFPGRFSGRQFSNSRSEMNVSTLELGDSALYLCASSLAGGGVSYEQYFGPGTRLTVT.

The V and J genes are TRBV14 and TRBJ2-7; D call uncertain. The ends were cut back, 6 bases at V and 0 bases at J, with 12 bases in the middle. The germline CDR1 and CDR2 sequences are SGHDN and FVKESK. The CDR3 has 14 amino acids. CDR3 loop: CASSRSRSSYEQYF. CDR3 sequence (DNA): TGTGCCAGCAGTCGATCCAGAAGCTCCTACGAGCAGTACTTC. Based on the CDR3 plus reference TRBV14 and TRBJ2-7, the full variable domain is EAGVTQFPSHSVIEKGQTVTLRCDPISGHDNLYWYRRVMGKEIKFLLHFVKESKQDESGMPNNRFLAERTGGTYSTLKVQPAELEDSGVYFCASSRSRSSYEQYFGPGTRLTVT.

This clone was counted at least ten times. The rearrangement links TRBV11-3 to TRBJ2-5; D unclear. V shed 5 bases and J shed 5 bases, with 15 bases lying between them. The CDR3 length is 14 residues. Germline-derived CDR1 and CDR2 are SGHNT and YENEEA. CDR3 coding DNA: TGTGCCAGCAGCCCATCACCGGTTGGGGAGACCCAGTACTTC. Translation gives CASSPSPVGETQYF. Full variable domain (rest looked up from reference TRBV11-3 and TRBJ2-5): EAGVVQSPRYKIIEKKQPVAFWCNPISGHNTLYWYLQNLGQGPELLIRYENEEAVDDSQLPKDRFSAERLKGVDSTLKIQPAELGDSAVYLCASSPSPVGETQYFGPGTRLLVL.

A few counts support this clone. This chain links TRBV5-1 with TRBJ2-2, with D unclear. The CDR3 totals 14 residues. Germline V gene data show CDR1 as SGHRS and CDR2 as YFSETQ. The V gene lost 4 bases and the J gene lost 4 bases, with 11 bases spanning the gap. The CDR3 reads CASSTAQSTGELFF. The CDR3 DNA sequence: TGCGCCAGCAGCACCGCACAGTCCACCGGGGAGCTGTTTTTT.

The chain couples TRBV7-9 to TRBJ2-4, with D perhaps TRBD1 or TRBD2 (5 bases each). The CDR3 spans 14 residues. V lost 2 bases and J 2 bases, leaving 7 bases between the germline ends. Germline V gene lookup returns CDR1 SEHNR and CDR2 FQNEAQ (reference sequence). The CDR3 coding sequence is TGTGCCAGCAGCTTACGGGGCCCCAAAAACATTCAGTACTTC. Amino acid sequence: CASSLRGPKNIQYF.